The 3 T cell receptor beta chains below were found in one sample sequenced in a study of cytomegalovirus exposure and HLA in healthy donors. The study ran its PCR with 60 Vbeta and 13 Jbeta primers. Sequencing used immunoSEQ multiplex PCR; TCRdb keeps in-frame clones, though not all of them. The repertoire table contains 190,000 or so clones. The specimen sequenced was PBMCs. These receptors were taken from a boy between 10 and 17 years old in good health and CMV-seronegative.

The rearrangement joins TRBV7-2 to TRBJ2-2; a weak D match, TRBD2 (6 bases). The CDR3 has 16 residues. CDR1 and CDR2 (germline): SGHTA, FQGNSA. Deletions cut 1 base from V and 3 bases from J, with 12 bases between. The CDR3: CASSLGGTPHTGELFF. CDR3 DNA sequence: TGTGCCAGCAGCTTAGGTGGGACTCCTCACACCGGGGAGCTGTTTTTT.

The V gene is TRBV18, the J gene TRBJ2-5, with unresolved D. Trimming stripped 3 bases from V and 1 base from J, with 3 bases between. Germline V CDR1 and CDR2: KGHSH, LQKENI. The CDR3 covers 12 residues. In nucleotides, the CDR3 is TGTGCCAGCTCACCCAGCCAAGAGACCCAGTACTTC. Translated: CASSPSQETQYF.

This chain links TRBV7-2 with TRBJ2-3, with a weak D call TRBD1 (7 bases). V was trimmed by 3 bases and J by 2 bases, leaving 21 bases between them. Germline CDR1 and CDR2: SGHTA and FQGNSA. This CDR3 is 18 amino acids long. The CDR3 nucleotides are TGTGCCAGCAGCTTGGCGGTTAGGGGGCGGGAAAACACAGATACGCAGTATTTT. Its translation: CASSLAVRGRENTDTQYF.